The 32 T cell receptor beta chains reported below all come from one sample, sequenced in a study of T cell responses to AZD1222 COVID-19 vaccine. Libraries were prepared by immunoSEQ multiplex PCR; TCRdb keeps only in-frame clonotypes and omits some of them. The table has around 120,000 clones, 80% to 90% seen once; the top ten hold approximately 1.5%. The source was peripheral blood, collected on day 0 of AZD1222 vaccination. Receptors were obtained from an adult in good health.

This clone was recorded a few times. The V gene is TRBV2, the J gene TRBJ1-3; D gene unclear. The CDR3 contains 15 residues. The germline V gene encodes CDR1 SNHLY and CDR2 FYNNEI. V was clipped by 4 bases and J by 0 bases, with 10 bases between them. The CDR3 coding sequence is TGTGCCAGCAGTGTCGCGGTCCTCTCTGGAAACACCATATATTTT. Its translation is CASSVAVLSGNTIYF.

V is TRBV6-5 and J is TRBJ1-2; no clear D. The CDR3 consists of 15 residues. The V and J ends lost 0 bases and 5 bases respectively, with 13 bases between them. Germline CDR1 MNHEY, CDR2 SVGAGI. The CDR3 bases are TGTGCCAGCAGTTACTCCACCCTGGGAGCTTATGGCTACACCTTC. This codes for CASSYSTLGAYGYTF.

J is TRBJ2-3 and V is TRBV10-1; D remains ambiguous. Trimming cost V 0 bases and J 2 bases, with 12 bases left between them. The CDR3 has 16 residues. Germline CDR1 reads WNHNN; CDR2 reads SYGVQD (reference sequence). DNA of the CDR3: TGCGCCAGCAGTGAGTCAGGTTTAGGGATCACAGATACGCAGTATTTT. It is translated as CASSESGLGITDTQYF.

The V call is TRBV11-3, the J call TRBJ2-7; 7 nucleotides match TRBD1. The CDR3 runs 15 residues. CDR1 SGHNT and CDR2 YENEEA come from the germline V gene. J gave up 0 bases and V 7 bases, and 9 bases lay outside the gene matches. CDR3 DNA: TGTGCCAGCACCATTGACAGGGTGGGCTCCTACGAGCAGTACTTC. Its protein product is CASTIDRVGSYEQYF.

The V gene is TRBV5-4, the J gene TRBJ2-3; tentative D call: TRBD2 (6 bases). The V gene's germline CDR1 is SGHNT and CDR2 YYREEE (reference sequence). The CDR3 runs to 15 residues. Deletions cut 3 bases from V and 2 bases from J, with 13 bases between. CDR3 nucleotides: TGTGCCAGCAGCTGGGGACTGAAGAACACAGATACGCAGTATTTT. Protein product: CASSWGLKNTDTQYF. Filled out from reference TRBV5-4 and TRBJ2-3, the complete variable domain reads ETGVTQSPTHLIKTRGQQVTLRCSSQSGHNTVSWYQQALGQGPQFIFQYYREEENGRGNFPPRFSGLQFPNYSSELNVNALELDDSALYLCASSWGLKNTDTQYFGPGTRLTVL.

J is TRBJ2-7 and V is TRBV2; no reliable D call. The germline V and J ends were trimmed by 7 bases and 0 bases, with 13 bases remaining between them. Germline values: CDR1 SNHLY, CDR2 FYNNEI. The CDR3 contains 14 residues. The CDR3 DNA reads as TGTGCCAGCACCAACGGACGGTACTCCTACGAGCAGTACTTC. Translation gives CASTNGRYSYEQYF. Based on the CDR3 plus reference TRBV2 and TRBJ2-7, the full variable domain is EPEVTQTPSHQVTQMGQEVILRCVPISNHLYFYWYRQILGQKVEFLVSFYNNEISEKSEIFDDQFSVERPDGSNFTLKIRSTKLEDSAMYFCASTNGRYSYEQYFGPGTRLTVT.

DNA of the CDR3: TGTGCCAGCAGGCGGGGGGCAGGGGCCTACGAGCAGTACTTC. This gives the protein CASRRGAGAYEQYF. The genes are TRBV2 and TRBJ2-7; 8 bases match TRBD2. The CDR3 totals 14 residues. Germline V gene sequence: CDR1 SNHLY, CDR2 FYNNEI. Trimming at V came to 6 bases and at J to 2 bases, leaving 6 bases not matched to a gene.

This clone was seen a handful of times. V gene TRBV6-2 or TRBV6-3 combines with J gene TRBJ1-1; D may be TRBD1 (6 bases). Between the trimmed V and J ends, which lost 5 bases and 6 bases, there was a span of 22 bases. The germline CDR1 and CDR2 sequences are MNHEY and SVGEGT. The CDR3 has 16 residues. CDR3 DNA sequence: TGTGCCAGCAGTACCTCCCACGGGGGGGGCATCGCTGAAGCTTTCTTT. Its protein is CASSTSHGGGIAEAFF.

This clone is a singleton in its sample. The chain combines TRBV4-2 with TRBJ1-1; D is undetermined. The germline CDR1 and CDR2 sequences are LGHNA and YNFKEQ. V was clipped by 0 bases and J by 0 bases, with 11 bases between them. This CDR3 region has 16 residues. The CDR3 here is CASSQDLAVLNTEAFF. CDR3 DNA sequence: TGTGCCAGCAGCCAAGATCTCGCAGTTTTGAACACTGAAGCTTTCTTT.

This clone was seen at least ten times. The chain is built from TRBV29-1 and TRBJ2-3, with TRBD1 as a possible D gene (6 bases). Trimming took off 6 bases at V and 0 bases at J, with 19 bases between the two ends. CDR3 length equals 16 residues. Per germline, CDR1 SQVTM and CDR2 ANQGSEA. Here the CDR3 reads CSVALTGTHSTDTQYF. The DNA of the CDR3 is TGCAGCGTCGCCCTGACCGGGACACATAGCACAGATACGCAGTATTTT.

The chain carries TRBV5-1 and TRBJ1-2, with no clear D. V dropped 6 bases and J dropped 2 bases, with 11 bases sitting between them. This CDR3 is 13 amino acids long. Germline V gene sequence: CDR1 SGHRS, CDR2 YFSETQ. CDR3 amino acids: CASTPDLNYGYTF. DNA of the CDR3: TGCGCCAGCACTCCAGATTTGAACTATGGCTACACCTTC. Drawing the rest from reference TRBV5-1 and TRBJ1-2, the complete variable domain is KAGVTQTPRYLIKTRGQQVTLSCSPISGHRSVSWYQQTPGQGLQFLFEYFSETQRNKGNFPGRFSGRQFSNSRSEMNVSTLELGDSALYLCASTPDLNYGYTFGSGTRLTVV.

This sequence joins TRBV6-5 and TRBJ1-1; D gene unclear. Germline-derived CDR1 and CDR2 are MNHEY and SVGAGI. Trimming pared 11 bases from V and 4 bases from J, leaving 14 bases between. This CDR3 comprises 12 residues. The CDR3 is CASSGDGTEAFF. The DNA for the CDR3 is TGTGCCTCCTCCGGCGACGGCACTGAAGCTTTCTTT.

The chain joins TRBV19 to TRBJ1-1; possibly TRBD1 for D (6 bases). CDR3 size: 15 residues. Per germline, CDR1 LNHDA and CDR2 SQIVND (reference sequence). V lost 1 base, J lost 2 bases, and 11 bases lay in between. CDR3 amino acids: CASSIVLTGNTEAFF. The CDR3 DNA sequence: TGTGCCAGTAGTATAGTTTTGACAGGCAACACTGAAGCTTTCTTT.

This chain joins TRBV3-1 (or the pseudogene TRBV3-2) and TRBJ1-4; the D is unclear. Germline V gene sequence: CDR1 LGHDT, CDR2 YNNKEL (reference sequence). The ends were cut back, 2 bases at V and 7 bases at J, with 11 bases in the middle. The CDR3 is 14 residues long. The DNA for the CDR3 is TGTGCCAGCAGCCAACTCCGATTAACTGAAAAACTGTTTTTT. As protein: CASSQLRLTEKLFF.

The CDR3 coding sequence is TGTGCCAGTAGTATGGGAAAAACTAGCGGGAGCGGGGGGGAGACCCAGTACTTC. Protein product: CASSMGKTSGSGGETQYF. The V call is TRBV19, the J call TRBJ2-5; 11 nucleotides match TRBD2. From germline, CDR1 is LNHDA and CDR2 SQIVND (reference sequence). The CDR3 extends over 18 amino acids. The V segment lost 3 bases and the J segment 5 bases; nucleotides outside the gene matches: 14.

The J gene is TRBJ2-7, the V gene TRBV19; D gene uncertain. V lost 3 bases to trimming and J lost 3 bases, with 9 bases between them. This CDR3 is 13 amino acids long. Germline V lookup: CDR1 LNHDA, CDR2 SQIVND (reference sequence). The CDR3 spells CASSIKGGYEQYF. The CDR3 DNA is TGTGCCAGTAGTATTAAGGGTGGCTACGAGCAGTACTTC.

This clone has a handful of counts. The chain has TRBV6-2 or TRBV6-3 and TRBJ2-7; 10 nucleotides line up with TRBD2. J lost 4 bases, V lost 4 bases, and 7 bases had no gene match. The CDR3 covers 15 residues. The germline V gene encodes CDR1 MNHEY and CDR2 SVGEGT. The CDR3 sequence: CASSWLAGVWYEQYF. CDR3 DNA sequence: TGTGCCAGCAGTTGGCTAGCGGGAGTGTGGTACGAGCAGTACTTC.

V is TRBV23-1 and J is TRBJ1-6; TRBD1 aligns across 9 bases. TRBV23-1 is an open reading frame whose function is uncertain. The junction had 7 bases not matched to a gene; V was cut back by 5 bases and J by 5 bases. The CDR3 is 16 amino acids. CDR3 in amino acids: CASSRGTGKNNSPLHF. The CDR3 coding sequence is TGCGCCAGCAGTAGGGGGACAGGGAAGAATAATTCACCCCTCCACTTT.

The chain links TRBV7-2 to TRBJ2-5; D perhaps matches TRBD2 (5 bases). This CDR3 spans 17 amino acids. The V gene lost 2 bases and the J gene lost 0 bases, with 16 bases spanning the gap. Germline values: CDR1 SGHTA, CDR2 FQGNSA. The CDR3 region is CASSLRSEGTYQETQYF. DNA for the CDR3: TGTGCCAGCAGCTTAAGATCTGAGGGAACCTACCAAGAGACCCAGTACTTC.

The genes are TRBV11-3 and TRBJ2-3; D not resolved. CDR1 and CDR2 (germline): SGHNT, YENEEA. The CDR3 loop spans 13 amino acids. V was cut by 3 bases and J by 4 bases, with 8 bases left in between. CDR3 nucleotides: TGTGCCAGCAGCTTCCCCCCCCCAGATACGCAGTATTTT. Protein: CASSFPPPDTQYF. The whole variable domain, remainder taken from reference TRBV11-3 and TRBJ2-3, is EAGVVQSPRYKIIEKKQPVAFWCNPISGHNTLYWYLQNLGQGPELLIRYENEEAVDDSQLPKDRFSAERLKGVDSTLKIQPAELGDSAVYLCASSFPPPDTQYFGPGTRLTVL.

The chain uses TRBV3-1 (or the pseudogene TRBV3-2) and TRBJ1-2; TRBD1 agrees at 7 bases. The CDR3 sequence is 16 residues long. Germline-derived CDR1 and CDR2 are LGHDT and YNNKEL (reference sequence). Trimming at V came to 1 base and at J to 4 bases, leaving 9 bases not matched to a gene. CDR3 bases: TGTGCCAGCAGCCAAGCAGGGGGAGGTCAAATCTATGGCTACACCTTC. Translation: CASSQAGGGQIYGYTF.

The CDR3 DNA is TGTGCCAGCAGCTCCTACCTGGGACAGACAGCGACCGGGGAGCTGTTTTTT. Its protein product is CASSSYLGQTATGELFF. The chain is built from TRBV7-6 and TRBJ2-2, with 7 bases aligning to TRBD1. The trim removed 4 bases at V and 5 bases at J, leaving 13 bases unmatched. CDR1 and CDR2 (germline): SGHVS, FNYEAQ. The CDR3 loop spans 17 amino acids.

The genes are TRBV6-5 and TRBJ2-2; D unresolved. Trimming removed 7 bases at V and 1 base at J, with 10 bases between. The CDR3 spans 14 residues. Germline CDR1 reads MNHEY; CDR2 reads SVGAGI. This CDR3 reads CASTKTLNTGELFF. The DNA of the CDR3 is TGTGCCAGCACCAAGACACTGAACACCGGGGAGCTGTTTTTT.

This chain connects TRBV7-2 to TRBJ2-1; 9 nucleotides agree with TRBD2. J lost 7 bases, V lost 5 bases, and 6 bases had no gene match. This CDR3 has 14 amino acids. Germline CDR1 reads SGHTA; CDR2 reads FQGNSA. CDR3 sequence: CASSISGSLNEQFF. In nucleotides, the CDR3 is TGTGCCAGCAGCATTAGCGGGAGTTTAAATGAGCAGTTCTTC.

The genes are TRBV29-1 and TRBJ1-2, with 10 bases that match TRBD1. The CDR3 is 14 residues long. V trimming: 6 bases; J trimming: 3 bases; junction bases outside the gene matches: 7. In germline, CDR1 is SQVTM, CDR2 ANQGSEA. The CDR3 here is CSVADRGAHYGYTF. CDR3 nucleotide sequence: TGCAGCGTGGCGGACAGGGGGGCCCACTATGGCTACACCTTC.

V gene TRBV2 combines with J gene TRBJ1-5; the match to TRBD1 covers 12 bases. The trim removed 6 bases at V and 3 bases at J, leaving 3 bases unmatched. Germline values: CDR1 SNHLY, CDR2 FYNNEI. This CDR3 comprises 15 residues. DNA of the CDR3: TGTGCCAGCAGACTGGGACAGGGGGCCAATCAGCCCCAGCATTTT. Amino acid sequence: CASRLGQGANQPQHF. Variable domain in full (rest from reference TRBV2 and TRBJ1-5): EPEVTQTPSHQVTQMGQEVILRCVPISNHLYFYWYRQILGQKVEFLVSFYNNEISEKSEIFDDQFSVERPDGSNFTLKIRSTKLEDSAMYFCASRLGQGANQPQHFGDGTRLSIL.

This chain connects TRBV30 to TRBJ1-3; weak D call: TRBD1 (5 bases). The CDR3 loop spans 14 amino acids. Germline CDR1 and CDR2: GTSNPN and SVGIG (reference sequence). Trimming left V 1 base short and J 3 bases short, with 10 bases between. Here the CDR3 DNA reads TGTGCCTGGAGTGCAGGGACGGGTGGAAACACCATATATTTT. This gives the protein CAWSAGTGGNTIYF.

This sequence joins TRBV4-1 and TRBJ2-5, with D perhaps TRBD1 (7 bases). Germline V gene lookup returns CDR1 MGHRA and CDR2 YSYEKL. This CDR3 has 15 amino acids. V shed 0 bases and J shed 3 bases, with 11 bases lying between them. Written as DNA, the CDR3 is TGCGCCAGCAGCCAAGATTCAGGGGGGAAAGAGACCCAGTACTTC. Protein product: CASSQDSGGKETQYF.

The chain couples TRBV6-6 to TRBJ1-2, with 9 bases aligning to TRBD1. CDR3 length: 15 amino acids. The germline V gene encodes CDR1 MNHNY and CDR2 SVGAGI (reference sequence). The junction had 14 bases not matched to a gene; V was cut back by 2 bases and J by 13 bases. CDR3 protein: CASSYSPGQGVLATF. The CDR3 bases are TGTGCCAGCAGTTACAGTCCGGGACAGGGTGTTTTGGCCACCTTC.

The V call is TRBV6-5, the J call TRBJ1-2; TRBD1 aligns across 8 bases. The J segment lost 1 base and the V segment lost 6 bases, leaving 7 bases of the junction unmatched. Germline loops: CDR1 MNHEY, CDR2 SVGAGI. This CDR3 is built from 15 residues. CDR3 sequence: CASRRTGRDNYGYTF. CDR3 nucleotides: TGTGCCAGCAGGCGGACAGGGAGGGATAACTATGGCTACACCTTC.

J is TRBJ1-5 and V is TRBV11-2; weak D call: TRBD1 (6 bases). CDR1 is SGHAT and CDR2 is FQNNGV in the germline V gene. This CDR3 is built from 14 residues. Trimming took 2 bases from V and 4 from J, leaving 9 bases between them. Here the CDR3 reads CASSLTTGNQPQHF. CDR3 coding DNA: TGTGCCAGCAGCTTAACTACAGGGAATCAGCCCCAGCATTTT.

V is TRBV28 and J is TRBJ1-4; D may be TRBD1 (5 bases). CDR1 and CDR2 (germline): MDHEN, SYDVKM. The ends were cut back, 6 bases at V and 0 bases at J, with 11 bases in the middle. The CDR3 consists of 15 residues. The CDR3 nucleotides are TGTGCCAGCAGCAGCGGGGCAGCAACTAATGAAAAACTGTTTTTT. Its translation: CASSSGAATNEKLFF.